This is a list of T cell receptor beta chains from one sample in a study of T cell changes during pregnancy in multiple sclerosis. TCRdb's copy holds only in-frame clones and misses some; the assay was immunoSEQ multiplex PCR. This sample has about 100,000 clones; about 92% occur once, and the top ten carry 0.95% to 1.5%. Sequencing was performed on peripheral blood, taken in the second trimester of pregnancy. The receptors shown here come from a female donor with multiple sclerosis, enrolled in a pregnancy study. Each CDR3 is given with its conserved first and last residue. Fields, in order: V gene, J gene, clone size, D gene, CDR3 DNA, CDR3 protein. D genes are given only for firm matches. Clone size is given for some rows only: seen once, a few or many times, or a class if the clone is expanded.

>TRBV19|TRBJ2-1|-|-
TGTGCCAGTAGCTTAGCGGAGAGCTCCTACAATGAGCAGTTCTTC
CASSLAESSYNEQFF
>TRBV19|TRBJ1-5|-|TRBD1
TGTGCCAGTAGTATAAAACAGGGGCCTTATCAGCCCCAGCATTTT
CASSIKQGPYQPQHF
>TRBV9|TRBJ2-7|-|-
TGTGCCAGCAGCGTGGGAGTAGACTCCTACGAGCAGTACTTC
CASSVGVDSYEQYF
>TRBV10-3|TRBJ1-4|-|-
TGTGCCATCAGTGAGTCGAGGCCACAAGAAAAACTGTTTTTT
CAISESRPQEKLFF
>TRBV6-1|TRBJ1-3|once|-
TGTGCCAGCAGTGAAACAGGGCGTTCTGGAAACACCATATATTTT
CASSETGRSGNTIYF
>TRBV7-9|TRBJ2-7|-|TRBD1
TGTGCCAGCAGCTCGGCCCGGAGACAGGGACCCTACGAGCAGTACTTC
CASSSARRQGPYEQYF
>TRBV5-4|TRBJ2-1|-|-
TGTGCCAGCAGCTTGCAGCGGGCATACAATGAGCAGTTCTTC
CASSLQRAYNEQFF
>TRBV5-5|TRBJ2-3|-|-
TGTGCCAGCAGCTTCTCGGACTACCACACAGATACGCAGTATTTT
CASSFSDYHTDTQYF
>TRBV5-4|TRBJ2-7|-|TRBD1
TGTGCCAGCAGCCCGGGAGGGGACAGGGGATGGTACGAGCAGTACTTC
CASSPGGDRGWYEQYF
>TRBV27|TRBJ1-5|-|TRBD1
TGTGCCAGCAGTTTACAGGGGGCCGATCAGCCCCAGCATTTT
CASSLQGADQPQHF
>TRBV29-1|TRBJ2-7|-|-
TGCAGCGTTGTATTGACAGCCCACGAGCAGTACTTC
CSVVLTAHEQYF
>TRBV7-3|TRBJ2-3|-|TRBD2
TGTGCCAGCAGCTTAAGACTAGCGGGAGCGGGAGATACGCAGTATTTT
CASSLRLAGAGDTQYF
>TRBV19|TRBJ2-7|-|TRBD2
TGTGCCAGTAGTATGGTGGCTAGCGGGGGCCCCGAGCAGTACTTC
CASSMVASGGPEQYF
>TRBV10-3|TRBJ1-4|-|TRBD1
TGTGCCATCAGACAGGGGGCAACTAATGAAAAACTGTTTTTT
CAIRQGATNEKLFF
>TRBV2|TRBJ2-7|-|TRBD1
TGTGCCAGCAGTGAGGACAGGGGAGTTGGGCAGTACTTC
CASSEDRGVGQYF
>TRBV11-3|TRBJ2-2|-|TRBD2
TGTGCCAGCAGCTTAGCCTCAGGGACTAGCGGTACCGGGGAGCTGTTTTTT
CASSLASGTSGTGELFF
>TRBV29-1|TRBJ2-7|-|TRBD2
TGCAGCGTTGAAGGGGCTAGCGGGGGCTACGAGCAGTACTTC
CSVEGASGGYEQYF
>TRBV12-5|TRBJ2-2|-|TRBD2
TGTGCTAGTGGTTCGTCAGGACTAGCGGATGCGAACACCGGGGAGCTGTTTTTT
CASGSSGLADANTGELFF
>TRBV6-5|TRBJ1-1|-|-
TGTGCCAGCAGTTACTCATCCGTTCTGAACACTGAAGCTTTCTTT
CASSYSSVLNTEAFF
>TRBV15|TRBJ2-1|-|-
TGTGCCACCAGCAGAGATTCGGGGGTTGTCATGATGAATGAGCAGTTCTTC
CATSRDSGVVMMNEQFF
>TRBV5-1|TRBJ2-5|-|TRBD2
TGCGCCAGCAGCTTGGGGACTAGCGGGAGTTTAATTTTGGAGACCCAGTACTTC
CASSLGTSGSLILETQYF
>TRBV19|TRBJ1-4|-|TRBD1
TGTGCCAGTAGGGGGACAGGGGTGGATGAAAAACTGTTTTTT
CASRGTGVDEKLFF
>TRBV30|TRBJ2-3|once|-
TGTGCCTGGAGTTATGTCCGGGGTCTCACAGATACGCAGTATTTT
CAWSYVRGLTDTQYF
>TRBV2|TRBJ2-3|-|-
TGTGCCAGCAGTGAGAGTGGGGCGTCAGATACGCAGTATTTT
CASSESGASDTQYF
>TRBV9|TRBJ1-6|few|-
TGTGCCAGCAGCGTAGCACAGGGTTATTCACCCCTCCACTTT
CASSVAQGYSPLHF